The 20 T cell receptor beta chains given below trace back to one sample, sequenced in a study of blood T cell repertoires in COVID-19. TCRdb's copy holds only in-frame clones and misses some; the assay was immunoSEQ multiplex PCR. Counted here are about 140,000 clones, about 86% occurring once; the ten biggest clones make up over 8.5%. The sample consisted of peripheral blood. The receptors were gathered from a woman aged 45-65 years with active or convalescent COVID-19.

V is TRBV18 and J is TRBJ2-1, with 11 nucleotides matching TRBD1. Trimming at V came to 5 bases and at J to 3 bases, leaving 3 bases not matched to a gene. Germline V lookup: CDR1 KGHSH, CDR2 LQKENI. CDR3 length: 15 residues. In DNA form, the CDR3 reads TGTGCCAGCTCAGGGGGGACAGGGGGCTACAATGAGCAGTTCTTC. Its translation: CASSGGTGGYNEQFF. The variable domain in full, completed from reference TRBV18 and TRBJ2-1, reads NAGVMQNPRHLVRRRGQEARLRCSPMKGHSHVYWYRQLPEEGLKFMVYLQKENIIDESGMPKERFSAEFPKEGPSILRIQQVVRGDSAAYFCASSGGTGGYNEQFFGPGTRLTVL.

The chain uses TRBV3-1 (or the pseudogene TRBV3-2) and TRBJ1-1; no reliable D call. The CDR3 is made up of 13 amino acids. The V gene's germline CDR1 is LGHDT and CDR2 YNNKEL (reference sequence). Trimming cost V 1 base and J 10 bases, with 13 bases left between them. This chain's CDR3 is CASSQGLLLGAFF. The DNA of the CDR3 is TGTGCCAGCAGCCAAGGCCTACTACTGGGAGCTTTCTTT.

J is TRBJ2-2 and V is TRBV19; D is unclear. The germline V gene encodes CDR1 LNHDA and CDR2 SQIVND (reference sequence). Trimming removed 3 bases at V and 2 bases at J, with 4 bases between. The CDR3 sequence is 13 residues long. For the CDR3, the DNA is TGTGCCAGTAGTATGAGAAACACCGGGGAGCTGTTTTTT. The encoded protein is CASSMRNTGELFF.

This clone was counted once. This chain joins TRBV7-2 and TRBJ1-1; D is ambiguous. V shed 1 base and J shed 4 bases, with 7 bases lying between them. Germline CDR1 is SGHTA and CDR2 is FQGNSA. This CDR3 is built from 13 residues. CDR3 protein: CASSLERSTEAFF. CDR3 coding DNA: TGTGCCAGCAGCTTAGAACGGTCCACTGAAGCTTTCTTT.

The chain has TRBV29-1 and TRBJ1-1; 9 bases map to TRBD1. From germline, CDR1 is SQVTM and CDR2 ANQGSEA. Trimming at V came to 7 bases and at J to 6 bases, leaving 9 bases not matched to a gene. The CDR3 loop spans 13 amino acids. The CDR3 loop is CSAEDRGAPEAFF. For the CDR3, the DNA is TGCAGCGCGGAAGACAGGGGGGCACCTGAAGCTTTCTTT.

The chain uses TRBV25-1 and TRBJ2-7; D gene ambiguous. V was cut by 4 bases and J by 0 bases, with 4 bases left in between. Germline CDR1 and CDR2: MGHDK and SYGVNS. The CDR3 is 12 amino acids. The CDR3 region is CASSGASYEQYF. CDR3 DNA sequence: TGTGCCAGCAGTGGGGCCTCCTACGAGCAGTACTTC.

This chain connects TRBV12-3 or TRBV12-4 to TRBJ1-2; a weak D match, TRBD1 (6 bases). This CDR3 is 13 amino acids long. Trimming shortened V by 4 bases and J by 3 bases, and 9 bases separated the two germline ends. The CDR3 nucleotides are TGTGCCAGCAGTTCGGACAGAGACTATGGCTACACCTTC. It specifies CASSSDRDYGYTF.

The chain joins TRBV3-1 (or the pseudogene TRBV3-2) to TRBJ1-2; possibly TRBD1 for D (6 bases). CDR3 length: 12 residues. Looked up from germline, CDR1 is LGHDT and CDR2 is YNNKEL (reference sequence). V was shortened by 4 bases and J by 14 bases, with 17 bases between the two germline ends. Here the CDR3 DNA reads TGTGCCAGCAGCCCCGAACCGGGGACACCGACCTTC. Its translation: CASSPEPGTPTF.

This clone has just one count. The V call is TRBV4-3, the J call TRBJ2-7; a possible D gene is TRBD2 (6 bases). Deletions cut 5 bases from V and 5 bases from J, with 19 bases between. This CDR3 contains 15 residues. Germline loops: CDR1 LGHNA, CDR2 YSLEER. The CDR3 loop is CASSGRGGQFDEQYF. The CDR3 coding sequence is TGCGCCAGCAGCGGACGAGGAGGGCAGTTCGACGAGCAGTACTTC.

The chain links TRBV5-1 to TRBJ1-2, with D uncertain. The CDR3 is 13 amino acids. CDR1 and CDR2 from the germline V gene are SGHRS and YFSETQ. The germline V and J ends were trimmed by 2 bases and 3 bases, with 8 bases remaining between them. The CDR3 region is CASSFGGDYGYTF. CDR3 in DNA: TGCGCCAGCAGCTTCGGTGGAGACTATGGCTACACCTTC.

This chain uses TRBV4-3 with TRBJ2-3; D not certain. V was cut by 3 bases and J by 0 bases, with 7 bases left in between. This CDR3 is 14 amino acids long. Germline V gene data show CDR1 as LGHNA and CDR2 as YSLEER. CDR3 loop: CASSQSTSTDTQYF. CDR3 nucleotide sequence: TGCGCCAGCAGCCAGTCGACTAGCACAGATACGCAGTATTTT.

V is TRBV6-5 and J is TRBJ2-4; TRBD1 matches 7 bases. Germline V lookup: CDR1 MNHEY, CDR2 SVGAGI. V was clipped by 4 bases and J by 6 bases; unmatched bases: 6. This CDR3 has 14 residues. The CDR3 region has the DNA TGTGCCAGCAGTTGGACGCCAGGGGGAAACATTCAGTACTTC. As protein: CASSWTPGGNIQYF.

J is TRBJ1-1 and V is TRBV2; perhaps TRBD1 as D (5 bases). Germline CDR1 is SNHLY and CDR2 is FYNNEI. The CDR3 totals 14 residues. With 6 bases removed from V and 1 base from J, the gap between germline ends came to 12 bases. The CDR3 reads CASSGPGGNTEAFF. The CDR3 bases are TGTGCCAGCAGCGGACCGGGGGGGAACACTGAAGCTTTCTTT.

This chain joins TRBV7-2 and TRBJ1-1; TRBD1 might be the D (6 bases). V shed 5 bases and J shed 4 bases, with 20 bases lying between them. Germline V gene data show CDR1 as SGHTA and CDR2 as FQGNSA. The CDR3 loop spans 16 amino acids. CDR3 region: CASSLRVVRGGTEAFF. The CDR3 nucleotides read TGTGCCAGCAGCCTCAGGGTGGTAAGGGGGGGCACTGAAGCTTTCTTT.

The chain uses TRBV28 and TRBJ1-3, with D unresolved. From germline, CDR1 is MDHEN and CDR2 SYDVKM. This CDR3 region has 15 residues. Trimming shortened V by 5 bases and J by 4 bases, and 15 bases separated the two germline ends. In nucleotides, the CDR3 is TGTGCCAGCAGTCGCCGCTCAGACACAGGAAACACCATATATTTT. It specifies CASSRRSDTGNTIYF.

The table lists this clone with a count of one. The CDR3 is CASSLYYSSLTGFYNSPLHF. The CDR3 DNA reads TGTGCCAGCAGCCTTTATTATTCAAGCCTAACGGGGTTTTATAATTCACCCCTCCACTTT. The rearrangement uses TRBV6-6 and TRBJ1-6, with D unresolved. Trimming cost V 6 bases and J 4 bases, with 28 bases left between them. CDR3 length: 20 residues. In germline, CDR1 is MNHNY, CDR2 SVGAGI (reference sequence).

V is TRBV5-1 and J is TRBJ1-5; D ambiguous. The V end lost 0 bases, the J end lost 4 bases, and 8 bases lay between the germline ends. The germline CDR1 and CDR2 sequences are SGHRS and YFSETQ. There are 14 residues in the CDR3. CDR3 sequence reads: CASSLDTGNQPQHF. The CDR3, as DNA: TGCGCCAGCAGCTTGGATACGGGGAATCAGCCCCAGCATTTT. Full variable domain (rest looked up from reference TRBV5-1 and TRBJ1-5): KAGVTQTPRYLIKTRGQQVTLSCSPISGHRSVSWYQQTPGQGLQFLFEYFSETQRNKGNFPGRFSGRQFSNSRSEMNVSTLELGDSALYLCASSLDTGNQPQHFGDGTRLSIL.

The gene calls are TRBV28 and TRBJ1-4, with 9 bases matching TRBD1. V lost 8 bases, J lost 4 bases, and 8 bases stayed unmatched. The V gene's germline CDR1 is MDHEN and CDR2 SYDVKM. This CDR3 has 15 residues. The CDR3 sequence: CASWNRGPGNEKLFF. CDR3 in DNA: TGTGCCAGCTGGAACAGGGGGCCTGGTAATGAAAAACTGTTTTTT. Filled out from reference TRBV28 and TRBJ1-4, the complete variable domain reads DVKVTQSSRYLVKRTGEKVFLECVQDMDHENMFWYRQDPGLGLRLIYFSYDVKMKEKGDIPEGYSVSREKKERFSLILESASTNQTSMYLCASWNRGPGNEKLFFGSGTQLSVL.

This clone occurred once. The chain is built from TRBV14 and TRBJ2-7, with a possible D match to TRBD2 (5 bases). The CDR3 is 14 residues long. Germline CDR1 and CDR2: SGHDN and FVKESK. V lost 5 bases, J lost 3 bases, and 14 bases lay in between. This chain's CDR3 is CASSIGLSGYEQYF. In DNA form, the CDR3 reads TGTGCCAGCAGCATCGGCCTGAGCGGCTACGAGCAGTACTTC. The variable domain in full, completed from reference TRBV14 and TRBJ2-7, reads EAGVTQFPSHSVIEKGQTVTLRCDPISGHDNLYWYRRVMGKEIKFLLHFVKESKQDESGMPNNRFLAERTGGTYSTLKVQPAELEDSGVYFCASSIGLSGYEQYFGPGTRLTVT.

This clone was detected a few times. V gene TRBV11-2 combines with J gene TRBJ1-1; D remains unclear. V dropped 2 bases and J dropped 1 base, with 11 bases sitting between them. There are 15 residues in the CDR3. Germline V CDR1 and CDR2: SGHAT, FQNNGV. CDR3 bases: TGTGCCAGCAGCTTATCGACGGCAGGGAACACTGAAGCTTTCTTT. Residues: CASSLSTAGNTEAFF.